The 29 T cell receptor beta chains given below trace back to one sample, sequenced in a study of shared clonotypes between healthy human individuals. The repertoire was sequenced with immunoSEQ multiplex PCR; TCRdb's copy has only in-frame clones and lacks some. The table has about 2,200,000 clones, about 93% seen once. Cells designated naive CD8 were CD45RO-negative and were positively selected for CCR7, with terminally differentiated effector memory CD45RA+ cells excluded. The material sequenced was naive CD8+ T cells from PBMCs. The receptors were gathered from a man between 18 and 35 years old in good health. Some clones in this sample may be carry-over from other donors' samples.

This sequence joins TRBV27 and TRBJ1-1; TRBD1 agrees at 9 bases. Germline V gene data show CDR1 as MNHEY and CDR2 as SMNVEV (reference sequence). This CDR3 region has 14 residues. The trim removed 5 bases at V and 3 bases at J, leaving 4 bases unmatched. In DNA, the CDR3 is TGTGCCAGCAGTCGACAGGGGGTGTACACTGAAGCTTTCTTT. It encodes CASSRQGVYTEAFF.

The V and J genes are TRBV30 and TRBJ1-6; TRBD1 matches 8 bases. J was trimmed by 7 bases and V by 8 bases; bases with no gene match: 7. The CDR3 totals 13 residues. Germline V gene sequence: CDR1 GTSNPN, CDR2 SVGIG (reference sequence). In DNA form, the CDR3 reads TGTGCCGGACAGGGTGGGGCGAATTCACCCCTCCACTTT. Translating it yields CAGQGGANSPLHF.

The genes are TRBV28 and TRBJ2-5; D ambiguous. V was pared by 3 bases and J by 5 bases, with 16 bases between. Germline V gene data show CDR1 as MDHEN and CDR2 as SYDVKM. The CDR3 runs 15 residues. CDR3 sequence (DNA): TGTGCCAGCAGTTTGGGTGCTGGGTACCGTGAGACCCAGTACTTC. It encodes CASSLGAGYRETQYF.

The chain couples TRBV28 to TRBJ2-7; 12 bases fit TRBD2. The V segment lost 5 bases and the J segment 6 bases; nucleotides outside the gene matches: 20. The CDR3 covers 19 residues. The germline CDR1 and CDR2 sequences are MDHEN and SYDVKM. In DNA, the CDR3 is TGTGCCAGCAGTCTCAGGACAGAAATACTAGCGGGAGGAGGCCTCGAGCAGTACTTC. As protein: CASSLRTEILAGGGLEQYF.

The rearrangement uses TRBV6-5 and TRBJ2-1; 10 nucleotides line up with TRBD2. The CDR3 is made up of 16 amino acids. V lost 2 bases, J lost 7 bases, and 8 bases stayed unmatched. In germline, CDR1 is MNHEY, CDR2 SVGAGI. The CDR3 nucleotides are TGTGCCAGCAGTTACGGACTAGCGGCCCTTTGGAATGAGCAGTTCTTC. Encoded protein: CASSYGLAALWNEQFF.

This clone showed up just once. The CDR3 protein is CASSFGQRDPRGYTF. The DNA of the CDR3 is TGTGCCAGCAGCTTCGGGCAGCGGGATCCGAGAGGCTACACCTTC. The chain links TRBV7-9 to TRBJ1-2; D is uncertain. Per the germline V gene, CDR1 is SEHNR and CDR2 is FQNEAQ (reference sequence). The length of the CDR3 is 15 residues. The V end was cut by 3 bases, the J end by 8 bases, with 19 bases between. Supplemented by reference TRBV7-9 and TRBJ1-2, the full variable domain reads DTGVSQNPRHKITKRGQNVTFRCDPISEHNRLYWYRQTLGQGPEFLTYFQNEAQLEKSRLLSDRFSAERPKGSFSTLEIQRTEQGDSAMYLCASSFGQRDPRGYTFGSGTRLTVV.

The chain links TRBV5-1 to TRBJ2-1, with 11 bases aligning to TRBD2. The CDR3 extends over 14 amino acids. V was pared by 5 bases and J by 4 bases, with 2 bases of the junction left unmatched. Germline values: CDR1 SGHRS, CDR2 YFSETQ. This CDR3 is CASRTSGSYNEQFF. DNA of the CDR3: TGCGCCAGCAGAACTAGCGGGAGTTACAATGAGCAGTTCTTC.

This chain connects TRBV18 to TRBJ1-1; 9 nucleotides align to TRBD1. The CDR3 sequence is 17 residues long. V lost 3 bases and J lost 4; bases outside the gene matches: 12. The germline V gene encodes CDR1 KGHSH and CDR2 LQKENI. This CDR3 is CASSPTQGAPLGTEAFF. The CDR3 DNA is TGTGCCAGCTCACCGACACAGGGGGCCCCCCTCGGCACTGAAGCTTTCTTT.

This sequence joins TRBV29-1 and TRBJ2-4; 8 bases fit TRBD1. The ends lost 7 bases at V and 6 bases at J; junction bases unmatched: 5. CDR3 size: 12 residues. Per the germline V gene, CDR1 is SQVTM and CDR2 is ANQGSEA. The CDR3: CSAKGQANIQYF. In nucleotides, the CDR3 is TGCAGCGCTAAGGGACAGGCAAACATTCAGTACTTC.

The rearrangement links TRBV7-2 to TRBJ1-4, with no clear D. V dropped 4 bases and J dropped 8 bases, with 14 bases sitting between them. CDR3 length: 14 amino acids. From germline, CDR1 is SGHTA and CDR2 FQGNSA. The CDR3 region has the DNA TGTGCCAGCAGCTCCCGGCCCTGGGTAGAAAAACTGTTTTTT. Translating gives CASSSRPWVEKLFF.

The chain carries TRBV7-8 and TRBJ2-1, with 7 bases identical to TRBD1. The germline CDR1 and CDR2 sequences are SGHVS and FQNEAQ. Trimming took 5 bases from V and 4 from J; bases not matched to a gene: 8. This CDR3 has 15 amino acids. Here the CDR3 reads CASSHSGTVYNEQFF. CDR3 bases: TGTGCCAGCAGCCATTCCGGGACAGTATACAATGAGCAGTTCTTC.

The chain carries TRBV27 and TRBJ2-2; no firm D call. Germline V gene data show CDR1 as MNHEY and CDR2 as SMNVEV (reference sequence). This CDR3 comprises 15 residues. V was clipped by 1 base and J by 1 base, with 7 bases between them. The CDR3 loop is CASSLLGENTGELFF. CDR3 bases: TGTGCCAGCAGTTTATTAGGAGAGAACACCGGGGAGCTGTTTTTT.

The rearrangement joins TRBV9 to TRBJ2-3, with 8 nucleotides matching TRBD2. V trimming: 0 bases; J trimming: 2 bases; junction bases outside the gene matches: 5. The CDR3 covers 16 residues. The germline gives CDR1 SGDLS, CDR2 YYNGEE. CDR3 nucleotide sequence: TGTGCCAGCAGCGTAGTTGGGGGACTAGTCACAGATACGCAGTATTTT. Translation gives CASSVVGGLVTDTQYF. Drawing the rest from reference TRBV9 and TRBJ2-3, the complete variable domain is DSGVTQTPKHLITATGQRVTLRCSPRSGDLSVYWYQQSLDQGLQFLIQYYNGEERAKGNILERFSAQQFPDLHSELNLSSLELGDSALYFCASSVVGGLVTDTQYFGPGTRLTVL.

The chain links TRBV7-9 to TRBJ2-1; D not resolved. From germline, CDR1 is SEHNR and CDR2 FQNEAQ (reference sequence). The CDR3 sequence is 13 residues long. Trimming removed 5 bases at V and 5 bases at J, with 10 bases between. The CDR3 sequence is CASSPIRDNEQFF. The CDR3 DNA reads as TGTGCCAGCAGCCCCATTAGGGACAATGAGCAGTTCTTC.

CDR3 sequence reads: CASSMGPSIGYEQYF. In DNA form, the CDR3 reads TGTGCCAGCAGTATGGGACCTTCGATCGGCTACGAGCAGTACTTC. The chain joins TRBV28 to TRBJ2-7, with D perhaps TRBD1 or TRBD2 (5 bases each). Germline V gene lookup returns CDR1 MDHEN and CDR2 SYDVKM. This CDR3 has 15 amino acids. With 5 bases removed from V and 3 bases from J, the gap between germline ends came to 17 bases.

The chain carries TRBV27 and TRBJ2-7; D possibly corresponds to TRBD2 (6 bases). Trimming shortened V by 0 bases and J by 0 bases, and 12 bases separated the two germline ends. The CDR3 extends over 16 amino acids. Germline V gives CDR1 MNHEY, CDR2 SMNVEV (reference sequence). CDR3 protein: CASSLSEGTSSYEQYF. CDR3 in DNA: TGTGCCAGCAGTTTATCGGAGGGTACCAGCTCCTACGAGCAGTACTTC.

The V call is TRBV7-9, the J call TRBJ2-7, with 13 bases aligning to TRBD2. The CDR3 runs to 14 residues. Germline V gene lookup returns CDR1 SEHNR and CDR2 FQNEAQ (reference sequence). J was trimmed by 6 bases and V by 3 bases; bases with no gene match: 2. The CDR3 region is CASSFRLAGGEQYF. The CDR3 DNA follows: TGTGCCAGCAGCTTCAGACTAGCGGGAGGCGAGCAGTACTTC.

The chain recombines TRBV7-9 with TRBJ1-1; possible D gene TRBD1, 5 bases. CDR3 length: 16 residues. Germline CDR1 is SEHNR and CDR2 is FQNEAQ (reference sequence). V was pared by 1 base and J by 0 bases, with 12 bases between. The CDR3 DNA reads TGTGCCAGCAGCTTAGGGGGCGGGGATCTGAACACTGAAGCTTTCTTT. This translates into CASSLGGGDLNTEAFF.

The chain carries TRBV25-1 and TRBJ1-5; 7 nucleotides line up with TRBD1. J gave up 4 bases and V 4 bases, and 4 bases lay outside the gene matches. The CDR3 has 14 residues. Germline loops: CDR1 MGHDK, CDR2 SYGVNS. The DNA for the CDR3 is TGTGCCAGCAGTGGGGACAGCCTAAATCAGCCCCAGCATTTT. It encodes CASSGDSLNQPQHF.

The table lists this clone with a count of one. J is TRBJ2-7 and V is TRBV10-2; the D is unclear. The germline V and J ends were trimmed by 3 bases and 3 bases, with 6 bases remaining between them. The length of the CDR3 is 12 residues. The V gene's germline CDR1 is WSHSY and CDR2 SAAADI. CDR3 amino acids: CASSDNLYEQYF. The CDR3 DNA sequence: TGCGCCAGCAGTGACAACCTCTACGAGCAGTACTTC.

This chain uses TRBV15 with TRBJ1-1; D remains unclear. Deletions cut 10 bases from V and 0 bases from J, with 12 bases between. CDR3 length: 13 amino acids. In germline, CDR1 is LNHNV, CDR2 YYDKDF (reference sequence). DNA of the CDR3: TGTGCCAGTGCGGACGGAATGAACACTGAAGCTTTCTTT. This codes for CASADGMNTEAFF.

The genes are TRBV7-9 and TRBJ2-4; TRBD1 matches at 9 bases. The CDR3 runs to 16 residues. The V segment lost 5 bases and the J segment 0 bases; nucleotides outside the gene matches: 5. Germline CDR1 is SEHNR and CDR2 is FQNEAQ (reference sequence). This CDR3 is CASSQGQGKAKNIQYF. CDR3 nucleotides: TGTGCCAGCAGCCAAGGACAGGGGAAAGCCAAAAACATTCAGTACTTC.

The J gene is TRBJ2-2, the V gene TRBV2; possible D gene TRBD2, 6 bases. The CDR3 spans 16 residues. V gave up 6 bases and J gave up 1 base, with 15 bases separating them. Germline assignment: CDR1 SNHLY and CDR2 FYNNEI. The CDR3 sequence: CASRGPAGMNTGELFF. CDR3 sequence (DNA): TGTGCCAGCAGGGGACCTGCGGGGATGAACACCGGGGAGCTGTTTTTT.

The CDR3 is CASSQTGSGEQYF. In DNA, the CDR3 is TGTGCCAGCAGCCAAACAGGGTCCGGCGAGCAGTACTTC. The chain uses TRBV27 and TRBJ2-7; maybe TRBD1 (6 bases). Per germline, CDR1 MNHEY and CDR2 SMNVEV (reference sequence). V lost 6 bases and J lost 6, with 15 bases in between. This CDR3 region has 13 residues.

The DNA for the CDR3 is TGTGCCAGCAGTCCCGGGGCAGGGGGCTCCTACGAGCAGTACTTC. This gives the protein CASSPGAGGSYEQYF. This rearrangement joins TRBV27 to TRBJ2-7; 7 bases map to TRBD1. Germline CDR1 MNHEY, CDR2 SMNVEV (reference sequence). With V trimmed by 5 bases and J by 0 bases, 7 bases remained unmatched. The CDR3 contains 15 residues.

The chain couples TRBV7-2 to TRBJ2-7; TRBD1 agrees at 7 bases. CDR3 size: 17 residues. The V gene end was trimmed by 0 bases and the J gene end by 4 bases; junction bases not matched to a gene: 12. Looked up from germline, CDR1 is SGHTA and CDR2 is FQGNSA. The CDR3 loop is CASSLAGQIAHIYEQYF. CDR3 coding DNA: TGTGCCAGCAGCTTAGCGGGACAGATCGCACACATTTACGAGCAGTACTTC.

CDR3: CASRKGDYNEQFF. The DNA for the CDR3 is TGTGCCAGCAGAAAAGGGGATTACAATGAGCAGTTCTTC. This sequence joins TRBV7-9 and TRBJ2-1; D may be TRBD1 (5 bases). V was cut by 6 bases and J by 4 bases, with 10 bases left in between. CDR3 length equals 13 residues. Per the germline V gene, CDR1 is SEHNR and CDR2 is FQNEAQ (reference sequence).

The CDR3 DNA reads as TGTGCCAGCGAGGGGGGACCCTACAATGAGCAGTTCTTC. Its translation is CASEGGPYNEQFF. The chain recombines TRBV5-4 with TRBJ2-1, with D possibly being TRBD1 or TRBD2 (6 bases each). The CDR3 is made up of 13 amino acids. V lost 7 bases to trimming and J lost 2 bases, with 10 bases between them. Germline V CDR1 and CDR2: SGHNT, YYREEE (reference sequence). The full variable domain, with the rest looked up from reference TRBV5-4 and TRBJ2-1, is ETGVTQSPTHLIKTRGQQVTLRCSSQSGHNTVSWYQQALGQGPQFIFQYYREEENGRGNFPPRFSGLQFPNYSSELNVNALELDDSALYLCASEGGPYNEQFFGPGTRLTVL.

The rearrangement uses TRBV7-9 and TRBJ1-2, with TRBD1 matching 7 bases. Losses at the gene ends were 4 bases for V and 8 bases for J; bases not matched to a gene: 7. This CDR3 is 13 amino acids long. The germline V gene has CDR1 SEHNR and CDR2 FQNEAQ (reference sequence). The CDR3 nucleotides are TGTGCCAGCAGCTCGTCGACAGGGTTCGGCTACACCTTC. It encodes CASSSSTGFGYTF.